This TCR beta chain was identified during a study of T-cell reconstitution after alpha-beta-depleted transplantation in children. This clonotype was observed a handful of times. This CDR3 comprises 14 residues. The ends were cut back, 1 base at V and 2 bases at J, with 8 bases in the middle. Germline V lookup: CDR1 SGHRS, CDR2 YFSETQ. During its preparation, the TCRbeta library received unique molecular identifiers. A single record per CDR3 protein comes from TCRdb applying MiXCR to the PCR reads. The sample consists of hundreds of thousands of distinct CDR3 sequences, 13% of them appearing once. This TCR was recovered from a human donor who donated a stem cell graft to a child with Fanconi anemia. This material consisted of PBMCs, taken from the stem cell graft. V usage is TRBV5-1 and J usage is TRBJ2-3; the D is unclear. The chain's CDR3 is CASSLTATTDTQYF. The CDR3, as DNA: TGCGCCAGCAGCTTGACAGCGACCACAGATACGCAGTATTTT.